The rows below give T cell receptor beta chains drawn from one sample of a study of blood T cell repertoires in COVID-19. The data were produced by immunoSEQ multiplex PCR, yet TCRdb's version contains in-frame clones alone and is incomplete. The sample lists about 320,000 clones; about nine tenths were seen once. The specimen was PBMCs or T cells enriched from blood (not recorded which). These receptors came from a man aged 60-69 years who had recovered from COVID-19. CDR3s include the opening cysteine and the closing phenylalanine or tryptophan. The order of the fields is J gene, clone size, V gene, D gene, CDR3 protein, CDR3 DNA. The D gene is left open where the match is weak. Clone size is shown for a subset of rows, as once, few, many or a class of expanded clone.

J gene: TRBJ1-2
clone size: few
V gene: TRBV28
D gene: NA
CDR3 protein: CASNRPGQGSYGYTF
CDR3 DNA: TGTGCCAGCAACCGGCCAGGACAAGGGTCGTATGGCTACACCTTC

J gene: TRBJ2-2
clone size: NA
V gene: TRBV7-6
D gene: TRBD2
CDR3 protein: CASSLGAGAGELFF
CDR3 DNA: TGTGCCAGCAGCTTAGGGGCGGGAGCCGGGGAGCTGTTTTTT

J gene: TRBJ2-1
clone size: NA
V gene: TRBV7-7
D gene: TRBD2
CDR3 protein: CASSGGLAGGSEQFF
CDR3 DNA: TGTGCTAGCAGCGGTGGACTAGCGGGGGGGAGTGAGCAGTTCTTC

J gene: TRBJ2-1
clone size: NA
V gene: TRBV27
D gene: TRBD2
CDR3 protein: CASSSPLGLANNEQFF
CDR3 DNA: TGTGCCAGCAGTTCCCCGCTGGGACTAGCGAACAATGAGCAGTTCTTC

J gene: TRBJ2-7
clone size: NA
V gene: TRBV18
D gene: NA
CDR3 protein: CASSPVRDTSYEQYF
CDR3 DNA: TGTGCCAGCTCACCAGTCCGGGACACCTCCTACGAGCAGTACTTC

J gene: TRBJ2-5
clone size: NA
V gene: TRBV12-3/TRBV12-4
D gene: NA
CDR3 protein: CASRSFVETQYF
CDR3 DNA: TGTGCCAGCAGGTCCTTTGTGGAGACCCAGTACTTC

J gene: TRBJ2-3
clone size: NA
V gene: TRBV5-1
D gene: TRBD2
CDR3 protein: CASSLDGTASGLTDTQYF
CDR3 DNA: TGCGCCAGCAGCTTGGATGGGACGGCTAGCGGGCTCACAGATACGCAGTATTTT

J gene: TRBJ2-7
clone size: few
V gene: TRBV5-1
D gene: TRBD1
CDR3 protein: CASSAGQESGEQYF
CDR3 DNA: TGCGCCAGCAGCGCTGGACAGGAATCGGGCGAGCAGTACTTC

J gene: TRBJ1-5
clone size: NA
V gene: TRBV6-1
D gene: NA
CDR3 protein: CASSETRNSNQPQHF
CDR3 DNA: TGTGCCAGCAGTGAGACAAGAAATAGCAATCAGCCCCAGCATTTT

J gene: TRBJ2-1
clone size: NA
V gene: TRBV11-3
D gene: NA
CDR3 protein: CASSPPQGNEQFF
CDR3 DNA: TGTGCCAGCAGCCCACCCCAGGGCAATGAGCAGTTCTTC

J gene: TRBJ1-1
clone size: NA
V gene: TRBV5-1
D gene: TRBD1
CDR3 protein: CASRPGPGTANTEAFF
CDR3 DNA: TGCGCCAGCAGGCCAGGGCCCGGGACAGCCAACACTGAAGCTTTCTTT

J gene: TRBJ1-5
clone size: few
V gene: TRBV19
D gene: TRBD1
CDR3 protein: CASSITGDGNQPQHF
CDR3 DNA: TGTGCCAGTAGTATAACAGGGGATGGCAATCAGCCCCAGCATTTT

J gene: TRBJ1-5
clone size: NA
V gene: TRBV3-1/TRBV3-2
D gene: TRBD1
CDR3 protein: CASSQAGTGGNQPQHF
CDR3 DNA: TGTGCCAGCAGCCAAGCTGGGACAGGTGGCAATCAGCCCCAGCATTTT

J gene: TRBJ1-6
clone size: NA
V gene: TRBV7-8
D gene: NA
CDR3 protein: CASSLGGVSYNSPLHF
CDR3 DNA: TGTGCCAGCAGCTTAGGGGGGGTCTCCTATAATTCACCCCTCCACTTT

J gene: TRBJ1-4
clone size: NA
V gene: TRBV6-1
D gene: TRBD1
CDR3 protein: CASSEKTRTGRKLFF
CDR3 DNA: TGTGCCAGCAGTGAAAAAACCCGGACAGGGCGAAAACTGTTTTTT

J gene: TRBJ2-2
clone size: NA
V gene: TRBV2
D gene: NA
CDR3 protein: CASSHGEYTGELFF
CDR3 DNA: TGTGCCAGCAGTCATGGGGAGTACACCGGGGAGCTGTTTTTT

J gene: TRBJ2-7
clone size: once
V gene: TRBV2
D gene: TRBD2
CDR3 protein: CASSEGLTSGRYEQYF
CDR3 DNA: TGTGCCAGCAGTGAAGGGCTGACTAGCGGGAGGTACGAGCAGTACTTC

J gene: TRBJ2-7
clone size: NA
V gene: TRBV6-5
D gene: NA
CDR3 protein: CASSQGLGLREQYF
CDR3 DNA: TGTGCCAGCAGCCAAGGACTCGGATTAAGGGAGCAGTACTTC

J gene: TRBJ2-5
clone size: NA
V gene: TRBV5-1
D gene: TRBD1
CDR3 protein: CASSLGGTDQETQYF
CDR3 DNA: TGCGCCAGCAGCTTGGGGGGGACAGACCAAGAGACCCAGTACTTC

J gene: TRBJ1-2
clone size: NA
V gene: TRBV6-5
D gene: NA
CDR3 protein: CASRGGGSTDHGYTF
CDR3 DNA: TGTGCCAGCAGGGGGGGAGGGAGCACAGACCATGGCTACACCTTC

J gene: TRBJ2-1
clone size: NA
V gene: TRBV3-1/TRBV3-2
D gene: TRBD2
CDR3 protein: CASRDLAGGYNEQFF
CDR3 DNA: TGTGCCAGCAGAGACCTAGCGGGGGGATACAATGAGCAGTTCTTC

J gene: TRBJ2-6
clone size: NA
V gene: TRBV19
D gene: NA
CDR3 protein: CASSLTGANVLTF
CDR3 DNA: TGTGCCAGTAGCCTAACTGGGGCCAACGTCCTGACTTTC

J gene: TRBJ2-1
clone size: NA
V gene: TRBV10-3
D gene: NA
CDR3 protein: CAISEISDNEQFF
CDR3 DNA: TGTGCCATCAGTGAGATCAGCGACAATGAGCAGTTCTTC

J gene: TRBJ1-4
clone size: NA
V gene: TRBV30
D gene: TRBD1
CDR3 protein: CAWGEQGLHEKLFF
CDR3 DNA: TGTGCCTGGGGGGAACAGGGGCTGCATGAAAAACTGTTTTTT

J gene: TRBJ1-1
clone size: NA
V gene: TRBV6-2/TRBV6-3
D gene: NA
CDR3 protein: CASSSLRGEAFF
CDR3 DNA: TGTGCCAGCAGTTCCCTCAGAGGGGAAGCTTTCTTT

J gene: TRBJ2-2
clone size: NA
V gene: TRBV14
D gene: TRBD2
CDR3 protein: CASSQVELAGPTNTGELFF
CDR3 DNA: TGTGCCAGCAGCCAAGTTGAACTAGCGGGACCCACTAACACCGGGGAGCTGTTTTTT

J gene: TRBJ2-1
clone size: NA
V gene: TRBV6-5
D gene: TRBD2
CDR3 protein: CASIQKGGGLFF
CDR3 DNA: TGTGCCAGCATCCAAAAAGGCGGGGGGCTGTTCTTC

J gene: TRBJ2-3
clone size: NA
V gene: TRBV5-4
D gene: NA
CDR3 protein: CASSLERTDTQYF
CDR3 DNA: TGTGCCAGCAGCTTGGAGCGCACAGATACGCAGTATTTT

J gene: TRBJ2-3
clone size: NA
V gene: TRBV30
D gene: TRBD1
CDR3 protein: CAGRGRDTRPDTQYF
CDR3 DNA: TGTGCCGGCAGGGGGCGGGACACGCGCCCAGATACGCAGTATTTT

J gene: TRBJ1-6
clone size: NA
V gene: TRBV19
D gene: NA
CDR3 protein: CASTPEGGPDNSPLHF
CDR3 DNA: TGTGCCAGTACCCCAGAGGGGGGGCCAGATAATTCACCCCTCCACTTT

J gene: TRBJ2-1
clone size: NA
V gene: TRBV29-1
D gene: TRBD1
CDR3 protein: CSVRDRVRKNEQFF
CDR3 DNA: TGCAGCGTTCGGGACAGGGTGAGGAAAAATGAGCAGTTCTTC

J gene: TRBJ1-5
clone size: NA
V gene: TRBV2
D gene: TRBD1
CDR3 protein: CASSEASTGTAVWGYQPQHF
CDR3 DNA: TGTGCCAGCAGTGAAGCGTCAACCGGGACAGCTGTCTGGGGATATCAGCCCCAGCATTTT

J gene: TRBJ1-4
clone size: NA
V gene: TRBV18
D gene: NA
CDR3 protein: CASSPQITEKLFF
CDR3 DNA: TGTGCCAGCTCACCGCAGATAACTGAAAAACTGTTTTTT

J gene: TRBJ1-5
clone size: NA
V gene: TRBV6-2/TRBV6-3
D gene: NA
CDR3 protein: CASSTLSGVGSNQPQHF
CDR3 DNA: TGTGCCAGCAGTACTCTGAGTGGAGTCGGTAGCAATCAGCCCCAGCATTTT

J gene: TRBJ2-2
clone size: NA
V gene: TRBV19
D gene: TRBD2
CDR3 protein: CASSTSSGRARTGELFF
CDR3 DNA: TGTGCCAGTAGTACCTCTAGCGGGAGGGCCCGGACCGGGGAGCTGTTTTTT

J gene: TRBJ2-1
clone size: NA
V gene: TRBV7-9
D gene: NA
CDR3 protein: CASSFLQPNEQFF
CDR3 DNA: TGTGCCAGCAGCTTTCTACAGCCGAATGAGCAGTTCTTC

J gene: TRBJ2-7
clone size: NA
V gene: TRBV11-3
D gene: NA
CDR3 protein: CASSSEEIGQYF
CDR3 DNA: TGTGCCAGCAGCTCTGAGGAGATTGGGCAGTACTTC

J gene: TRBJ2-1
clone size: NA
V gene: TRBV11-3
D gene: NA
CDR3 protein: CASSFYSNYEQFF
CDR3 DNA: TGTGCCAGCAGCTTCTACTCAAACTATGAGCAGTTCTTC

J gene: TRBJ1-5
clone size: NA
V gene: TRBV19
D gene: TRBD1
CDR3 protein: CASNKGAFGNQPQHF
CDR3 DNA: TGTGCCAGTAATAAGGGGGCGTTTGGCAATCAGCCCCAGCATTTT

J gene: TRBJ2-7
clone size: NA
V gene: TRBV18
D gene: NA
CDR3 protein: CASSPPSGGPLEQYF
CDR3 DNA: TGTGCCAGCTCACCACCATCGGGGGGCCCGCTCGAGCAGTACTTC

J gene: TRBJ2-5
clone size: NA
V gene: TRBV3-1/TRBV3-2
D gene: NA
CDR3 protein: CASSQASSGSETQYF
CDR3 DNA: TGTGCCAGCAGCCAAGCTAGTTCGGGGTCGGAGACCCAGTACTTC

J gene: TRBJ1-4
clone size: once
V gene: TRBV11-3
D gene: NA
CDR3 protein: CASSLEGGVSEKLFF
CDR3 DNA: TGTGCCAGCAGCTTAGAAGGAGGTGTGAGTGAAAAACTGTTTTTT

J gene: TRBJ2-5
clone size: NA
V gene: TRBV7-8
D gene: NA
CDR3 protein: CASSLLGGPQPETQYF
CDR3 DNA: TGTGCCAGCAGCTTATTGGGGGGTCCTCAGCCGGAGACCCAGTACTTC

J gene: TRBJ1-1
clone size: NA
V gene: TRBV5-1
D gene: NA
CDR3 protein: CASSLGGPRGNTEAFF
CDR3 DNA: TGCGCCAGCAGCTTGGGCGGCCCCAGGGGGAACACTGAAGCTTTCTTT

J gene: TRBJ1-4
clone size: NA
V gene: TRBV5-1
D gene: NA
CDR3 protein: CASSPQGLTEKLFF
CDR3 DNA: TGCGCCAGCAGCCCACAGGGCTTAACTGAAAAACTGTTTTTT

J gene: TRBJ1-3
clone size: once
V gene: TRBV5-4
D gene: NA
CDR3 protein: CASSLAQGPSGNTIYF
CDR3 DNA: TGTGCCAGCAGCTTGGCTCAGGGGCCCTCTGGAAACACCATATATTTT

J gene: TRBJ1-4
clone size: NA
V gene: TRBV4-3
D gene: TRBD1
CDR3 protein: CASSQAWITGATNEKLFF
CDR3 DNA: TGCGCCAGCAGCCAAGCGTGGATAACAGGGGCAACTAATGAAAAACTGTTTTTT

J gene: TRBJ2-1
clone size: NA
V gene: TRBV3-1/TRBV3-2
D gene: NA
CDR3 protein: CASSHQGQRDNEQFF
CDR3 DNA: TGTGCCAGCAGCCATCAGGGCCAGCGGGACAATGAGCAGTTCTTC

J gene: TRBJ1-2
clone size: once
V gene: TRBV3-1/TRBV3-2
D gene: NA
CDR3 protein: CASSQDGRGYGYTF
CDR3 DNA: TGTGCCAGCAGCCAAGACGGTCGTGGCTATGGCTACACCTTC

J gene: TRBJ2-2
clone size: NA
V gene: TRBV11-3
D gene: TRBD1
CDR3 protein: CASSPAGRQGAPGELFF
CDR3 DNA: TGTGCCAGCAGCCCCGCGGGCAGACAGGGGGCGCCCGGGGAGCTGTTTTTT

J gene: TRBJ2-3
clone size: NA
V gene: TRBV2
D gene: TRBD2
CDR3 protein: CASSAGTSGSLADTQYF
CDR3 DNA: TGTGCCAGCAGCGCTGGGACTAGCGGGAGTCTGGCAGATACGCAGTATTTT

J gene: TRBJ2-7
clone size: once
V gene: TRBV9
D gene: TRBD2
CDR3 protein: CASSVTELAGFEQYF
CDR3 DNA: TGTGCCAGCAGCGTAACGGAACTAGCGGGATTCGAGCAGTACTTC

J gene: TRBJ1-5
clone size: once
V gene: TRBV19
D gene: TRBD1
CDR3 protein: CASSIRDRGQSNQPQHF
CDR3 DNA: TGTGCCAGTAGTATCCGAGACAGGGGGCAGAGCAATCAGCCCCAGCATTTT

J gene: TRBJ2-1
clone size: NA
V gene: TRBV7-9
D gene: NA
CDR3 protein: CASSFSILEQFF
CDR3 DNA: TGTGCCAGCAGCTTTAGTATCCTTGAGCAGTTCTTC

J gene: TRBJ1-2
clone size: NA
V gene: TRBV7-2
D gene: NA
CDR3 protein: CASSLASGIYGYTF
CDR3 DNA: TGTGCCAGCAGCTTAGCGAGCGGGATCTATGGCTACACCTTC

J gene: TRBJ1-1
clone size: NA
V gene: TRBV6-2/TRBV6-3
D gene: NA
CDR3 protein: CASSQGAEAFF
CDR3 DNA: TGTGCCAGCAGTCAGGGCGCTGAAGCTTTCTTT

J gene: TRBJ2-3
clone size: NA
V gene: TRBV7-3
D gene: NA
CDR3 protein: CASSAQGSFTDTQYF
CDR3 DNA: TGTGCCAGCAGCGCTCAGGGTTCGTTCACAGATACGCAGTATTTT

J gene: TRBJ1-1
clone size: NA
V gene: TRBV7-9
D gene: NA
CDR3 protein: CASSLALALNTEAFF
CDR3 DNA: TGTGCCAGCAGCTTAGCCCTAGCGCTGAACACTGAAGCTTTCTTT

J gene: TRBJ2-2
clone size: NA
V gene: TRBV18
D gene: TRBD1
CDR3 protein: CASMRGRDGELFF
CDR3 DNA: TGTGCCAGCATGAGGGGGCGCGACGGGGAGCTGTTTTTT

J gene: TRBJ1-3
clone size: once
V gene: TRBV5-1
D gene: NA
CDR3 protein: CASSLDNSGNTIYF
CDR3 DNA: TGCGCCAGCAGCTTGGACAACTCTGGAAACACCATATATTTT